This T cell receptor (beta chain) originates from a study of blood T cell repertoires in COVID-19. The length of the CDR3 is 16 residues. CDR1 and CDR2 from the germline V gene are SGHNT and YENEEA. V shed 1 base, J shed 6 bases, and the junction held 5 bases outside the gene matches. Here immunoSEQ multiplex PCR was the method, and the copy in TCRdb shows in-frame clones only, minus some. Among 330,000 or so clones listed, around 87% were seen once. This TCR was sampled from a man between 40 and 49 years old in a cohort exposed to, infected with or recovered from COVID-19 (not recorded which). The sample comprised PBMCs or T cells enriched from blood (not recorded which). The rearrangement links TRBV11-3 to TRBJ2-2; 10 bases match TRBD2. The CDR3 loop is CASSLGGLAGAGELFF. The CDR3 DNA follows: TGTGCCAGCAGCTTAGGCGGTCTAGCGGGAGCCGGGGAGCTGTTTTTT.